This T cell receptor beta chain was sequenced for a study of cytomegalovirus exposure and HLA in healthy donors. Findings of the study overall: A previous analysis found most TCR beta V segments productive roughly 87% or roughly 30% of the time. Rarity characterized most TCR sequences, yet some public TCRs appeared in many donors.

V lost 4 bases, J lost 0 bases, and 7 bases stayed unmatched. Germline V gives CDR1 SGHNT, CDR2 YYREEE (reference sequence). The CDR3 extends over 15 amino acids. 60 Vbeta and 13 Jbeta primers were used in PCR. Repertoires were generated with immunoSEQ multiplex PCR, while TCRdb's copy carries only in-frame clones and drops some. The sample shows 98,000 or so clones, over 65% of them seen only once. In the case of this clone: Its specificity is unknown. The conserved phenylalanine or tryptophan normally closing the CDR3 is absent here, so this likely arose from a read error.

Sequencing input: PBMCs. This sequence originates from a man aged 60-69 years in good health and CMV-seropositive. The V call is TRBV5-4, the J call TRBJ2-7, with 7 bases fitting TRBD1. As DNA, the CDR3 is TGTGCCAGCAGCCTTCCGGGACAGCTCTCCTACGAGCAGTACCTC. Translation gives CASSLPGQLSYEQYL.